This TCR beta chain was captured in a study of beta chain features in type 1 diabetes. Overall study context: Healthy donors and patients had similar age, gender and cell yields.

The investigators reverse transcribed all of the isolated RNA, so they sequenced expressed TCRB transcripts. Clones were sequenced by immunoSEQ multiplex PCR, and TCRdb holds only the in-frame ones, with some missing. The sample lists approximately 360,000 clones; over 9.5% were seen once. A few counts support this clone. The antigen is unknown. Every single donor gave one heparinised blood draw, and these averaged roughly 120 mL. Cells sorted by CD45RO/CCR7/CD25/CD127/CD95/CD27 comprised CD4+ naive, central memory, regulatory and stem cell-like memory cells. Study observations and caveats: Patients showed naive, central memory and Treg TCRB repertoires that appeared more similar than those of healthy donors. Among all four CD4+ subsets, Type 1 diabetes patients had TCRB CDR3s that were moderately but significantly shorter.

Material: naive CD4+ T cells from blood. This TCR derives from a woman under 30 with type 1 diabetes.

CDR3 nucleotide sequence: TGCAGCGTTGTCGATGCCCCCGGCTCCTACAATGAGCAGTTCTTC. As protein: CSVVDAPGSYNEQFF. The chain links TRBV29-1 to TRBJ2-1; no reliable D call. The CDR3 is 15 amino acids. Germline lookup yields CDR1 SQVTM and CDR2 ANQGSEA. V dropped 4 bases and J dropped 0 bases, with 13 bases sitting between them.